This TCR beta chain was found in a study of identifying expanded T cells in peripheral blood (dated 2019 in TCRdb). Notes on the research overall: Technical replicates were generated by sequencing separate aliquots of the same genomic DNA pool, and four replicates were compared pairwise.

Between the V and J ends, shortened by 3 bases and 4 bases respectively, the junction contains 6 bases. Its CDR3 holds 13 amino acids, cysteine through phenylalanine. CDR3 DNA only is kept here, 39 bases in frame from base 1. Looking up the germline V gene (reference sequence) yields CDR1 LNHDA and CDR2 SQIVND. During the collection period, no infections or other immune events were recorded for the healthy donors. Blood repertoires from healthy donors were used as a training cohort for calibrating time-dependent variance in a beta-binomial model of differential abundance of T-cell clones. The training cohort included about ten healthy donors, of whom 3 were female and 7 were male. The donors were between roughly 29 and 70 years old, with an average age of roughly 40 years. Whole blood, obtained from a commercial supplier, was collected from each healthy donor at three time points spaced roughly 2 weeks apart. For immunosequencing, genomic DNA was extracted from whole blood that had not been sorted.

TCRbeta CDR3 regions were profiled by bias-controlled multiplex PCR amplification of genomic DNA with the immunoSEQ Assay. Under the source paper's analysis protocol: To quantify the absolute abundance of each unique TCRbeta CDR3 region, the sequences were collapsed and filtered. Two models were used to test differential abundance: a binomial model (Fisher-equivalent) and a beta-binomial model that adds time-dependent variance fitted from healthy donors. Clones with fewer than 5 combined templates were removed, and a clone was called differentially abundant if the clone's Benjamini-Hochberg FDR was below 0.01. Beta-binomial variance was modeled as a function of total template count across the two samples using the form v = (b*log(k)+a)^2. This is the immuneACCESS table as TCRdb keeps it, with only in-frame sequences that have V and J called. A part of the clones is gone; compared with another copy, unresolved V genes explain less than half, and the rest is unexplained. V and J calls and clone size are those listed in that table; D and trimming were worked out from the DNA. The sample data list 55,000 to 60,000 clones, and 89% of these were observed just once. Clones ranked in the top ten supply around 3.3% of the sample.

This clone occurred a few times. Its target antigen remains unknown. Base qualities are not at hand, and no much larger clone is one base apart. Results and caveats for the whole study, not just this receptor: In all healthy donors, the variance in clone template counts between samples taken roughly 14 days apart rose significantly as total template count increased. It was expected by the authors that biological variance in healthy repertoires might increase further over much longer intervals, such as months to years. Across all healthy-donor time intervals, the beta-binomial model significantly cut both the number of clones called differentially abundant and the false-positive rate. Roughly 1.2 differentially abundant clones were flagged by the binomial model between technical replicates, whereas about 16 and 20 were flagged over roughly two weeks and four weeks, respectively.

This sequence uses TRBV19 and TRBJ2-2; the D gene remains uncertain. This TCR came from a person between 18 and 69 years old in good health. Source material: blood. This receptor carries the CDR3 CASSIDPTGELFF. The DNA sequence reads TGTGCCAGTAGTATCGACCCCACCGGGGAGCTGTTTTTT.